The rows below give T cell receptor beta chains drawn from one sample of a study of cytomegalovirus exposure and HLA in healthy donors. Repertoires were generated with immunoSEQ multiplex PCR, while TCRdb's copy carries only in-frame clones and drops some. The sample has about 85,000 clones, about four fifths seen once. Input material: PBMCs. Receptor source: a man in his forties or fifties in good health and CMV-seropositive. Each CDR3 is given with its conserved first and last residue. A D gene is named only where the DNA matches it firmly. Clone size is shown for a subset of rows, as once, few, many or a class of expanded clone.

clone_size,d_call,v_call,j_call,cdr3_nt,cdr3_aa
few,TRBD1,TRBV18,TRBJ1-1,TGTGCCAGCTCACTGGGACAGGGACTCATGAACACTGAAGCTTTCTTT,CASSLGQGLMNTEAFF
.,TRBD1,TRBV6-5,TRBJ1-2,TGTGCCAGCAGCCCTAAGGGGGCGCTCTATGGCTACACCTTC,CASSPKGALYGYTF
.,.,TRBV7-9,TRBJ2-2,TGTGCCAGCAGCTTCGGGACCGGGGAGCTGTTTTTT,CASSFGTGELFF
.,.,TRBV5-1,TRBJ2-7,TGCGCCAGCAGCCTGCAGATCACCGGGACATCTGTCTACGAGCAGTACTTC,CASSLQITGTSVYEQYF
.,TRBD1,TRBV13,TRBJ2-5,TGTGCCAGCAGCTTCGGGACAGGGTCGGGAGAGACCCAGTACTTC,CASSFGTGSGETQYF
.,.,TRBV5-4,TRBJ2-2,TGTGCCAGCAGCTTGCGTCACAGGGACACCGGGGAGCTGTTTTTT,CASSLRHRDTGELFF
.,.,TRBV27,TRBJ2-1,TGTGCCAGCAGTCCTTCACAGGGCTACTCCTACAATGAGCAGTTCTTC,CASSPSQGYSYNEQFF
once,.,TRBV5-8,TRBJ1-3,TGTGCCAGCAACATGAGGGTAGATGGAAACACCATATATTTT,CASNMRVDGNTIYF
.,.,TRBV6-6,TRBJ2-3,TGTGCCAGCAGTTACCGGCGGATTGGGACAGATACGCAGTATTTT,CASSYRRIGTDTQYF
.,TRBD1,TRBV7-2,TRBJ2-5,TGTGCCAGCAGCCCGCAGGGGGCCGGGGAGACCCAGTACTTC,CASSPQGAGETQYF
.,.,TRBV19,TRBJ1-1,TGTGCCAGTAGTATGGTGCGGGTGACGGGGAAAGCTTTCTTT,CASSMVRVTGKAFF
few,.,TRBV4-2,TRBJ1-3,TGTGCCAGCAGCCAAGCTTCAGGGGGAAACACCATATATTTT,CASSQASGGNTIYF
.,TRBD1,TRBV7-9,TRBJ1-3,TGTTCCGGGGGACAGGGACGAAACACCATATATTTT,CSGGQGRNTIYF
once,TRBD2,TRBV11-2,TRBJ2-5,TGTGCCAGCAGGGCCTGGGGAGCGGGAGAGGTGAGAGAGACCCAGTACTTC,CASRAWGAGEVRETQYF
.,TRBD2,TRBV11-1,TRBJ2-5,TGTGCCAGCAGCAGTAGCGGGAGGGGTGAGACCCAGTACTTC,CASSSSGRGETQYF
.,TRBD2,TRBV7-2,TRBJ2-7,TGTGCCAGCAGCACTAGCGGGAGAGGGTACGAGCAGTACTTC,CASSTSGRGYEQYF
.,TRBD1,TRBV30,TRBJ1-2,TGTGCCTGGGGAAGGGGGCACGGTAACTATGGCTACACCTTC,CAWGRGHGNYGYTF
.,TRBD1,TRBV7-9,TRBJ1-4,TGTTCCAGCAGCTTGGGGACAGATAATGAAAAACTGTTTTTT,CSSSLGTDNEKLFF
.,.,TRBV6-4,TRBJ1-2,TGTGCCAGCAGCCCTAGGGACTACTCCGTTGGCTACACCTTC,CASSPRDYSVGYTF
few,TRBD2,TRBV5-1,TRBJ2-5,TGCGCCAGCAACCTCGGACTAGCGGGAGGGTACCAAGAGACCCAGTACTTC,CASNLGLAGGYQETQYF
.,.,TRBV7-9,TRBJ2-7,TGTTCCAGCAGCTTAGCGCGTGGTTCGGGCGAGCAGTACTTC,CSSSLARGSGEQYF
few,.,TRBV7-9,TRBJ1-5,TGTGCCAGCAGCTCCGACAGGACACGCAATCAGCCCCAGCATTTT,CASSSDRTRNQPQHF
.,TRBD2,TRBV18,TRBJ2-3,TGTGCCAGCTCACCAATGGGGACTAGTCGTGCTAGCACAGATACGCAGTATTTT,CASSPMGTSRASTDTQYF
.,TRBD1,TRBV18,TRBJ1-3,TGTGCCAGCCAAAGAAGTAGGACAGGGGCTGGAAACACCATATATTTT,CASQRSRTGAGNTIYF
.,.,TRBV19,TRBJ2-7,TGTGCCAGTAACGCCGCCGCGGAGGGCGGATACGAGCAGTACTTC,CASNAAAEGGYEQYF
.,TRBD2,TRBV7-2,TRBJ2-7,TGTGCCAGCAGCTTAGGGGGACTAGCGGGAGGGCCTTACGAGCAGTACTTC,CASSLGGLAGGPYEQYF